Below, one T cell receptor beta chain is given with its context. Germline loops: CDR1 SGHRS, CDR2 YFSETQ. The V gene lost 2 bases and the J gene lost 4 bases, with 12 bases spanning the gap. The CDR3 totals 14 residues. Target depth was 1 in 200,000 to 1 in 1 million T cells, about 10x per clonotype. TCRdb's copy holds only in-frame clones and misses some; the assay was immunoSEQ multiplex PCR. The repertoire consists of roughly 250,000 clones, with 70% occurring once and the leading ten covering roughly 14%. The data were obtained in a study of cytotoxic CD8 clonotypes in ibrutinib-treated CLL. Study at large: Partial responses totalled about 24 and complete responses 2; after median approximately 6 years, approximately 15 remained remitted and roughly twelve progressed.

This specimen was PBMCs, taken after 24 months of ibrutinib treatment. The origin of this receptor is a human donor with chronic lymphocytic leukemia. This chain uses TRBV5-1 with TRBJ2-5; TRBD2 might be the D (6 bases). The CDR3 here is CASSFGTLGETQYF. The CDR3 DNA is TGCGCCAGCAGCTTCGGGACTTTAGGAGAGACCCAGTACTTC. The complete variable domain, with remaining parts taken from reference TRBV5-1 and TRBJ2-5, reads KAGVTQTPRYLIKTRGQQVTLSCSPISGHRSVSWYQQTPGQGLQFLFEYFSETQRNKGNFPGRFSGRQFSNSRSEMNVSTLELGDSALYLCASSFGTLGETQYFGPGTRLLVL.